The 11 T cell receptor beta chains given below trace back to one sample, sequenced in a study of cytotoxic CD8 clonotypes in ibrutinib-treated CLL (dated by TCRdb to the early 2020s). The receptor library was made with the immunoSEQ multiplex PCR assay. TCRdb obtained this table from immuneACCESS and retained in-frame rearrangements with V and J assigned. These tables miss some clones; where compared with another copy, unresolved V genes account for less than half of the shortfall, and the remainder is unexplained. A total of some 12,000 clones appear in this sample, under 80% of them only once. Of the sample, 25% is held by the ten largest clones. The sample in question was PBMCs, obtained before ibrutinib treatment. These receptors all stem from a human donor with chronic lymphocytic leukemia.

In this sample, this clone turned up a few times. The CDR3 sequence: CSVARAKNIQYF. For the CDR3, the DNA is TGCAGCGTTGCCAGAGCCAAAAACATTCAGTACTTC. V is TRBV29-1 and J is TRBJ2-4; D gene ambiguous. This CDR3 is 12 amino acids long. V was cut by 4 bases and J by 0 bases, with 4 bases left in between. Germline CDR1 reads SQVTM; CDR2 reads ANQGSEA. Variable domain in full (rest from reference TRBV29-1 and TRBJ2-4): SAVISQKPSRDICQRGTSLTIQCQVDSQVTMMFWYRQQPGQSLTLIATANQGSEATYESGFVIDKFPISRPNLTFSTLTVSNMSPEDSSIYLCSVARAKNIQYFGAGTRLSVL.

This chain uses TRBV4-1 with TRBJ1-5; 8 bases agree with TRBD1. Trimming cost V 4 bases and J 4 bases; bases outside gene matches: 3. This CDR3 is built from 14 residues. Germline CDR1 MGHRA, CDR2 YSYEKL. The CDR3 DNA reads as TGCGCCAGCAGCCGGGACAGGTCAAATCAGCCCCAGCATTTT. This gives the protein CASSRDRSNQPQHF.

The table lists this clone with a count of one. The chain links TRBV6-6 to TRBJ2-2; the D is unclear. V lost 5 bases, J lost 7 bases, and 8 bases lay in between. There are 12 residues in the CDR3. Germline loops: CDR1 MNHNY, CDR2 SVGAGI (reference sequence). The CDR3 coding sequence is TGTGCCAGCAGTCCCTACGGCGGGGAGCTGTTTTTT. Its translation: CASSPYGGELFF.

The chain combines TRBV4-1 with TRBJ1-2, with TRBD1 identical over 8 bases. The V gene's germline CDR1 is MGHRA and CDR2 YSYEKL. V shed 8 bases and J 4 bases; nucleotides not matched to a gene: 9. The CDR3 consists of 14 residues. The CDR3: CASGGQGPIYGYTF. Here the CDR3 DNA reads TGCGCCAGCGGCGGACAGGGACCAATCTATGGCTACACCTTC.

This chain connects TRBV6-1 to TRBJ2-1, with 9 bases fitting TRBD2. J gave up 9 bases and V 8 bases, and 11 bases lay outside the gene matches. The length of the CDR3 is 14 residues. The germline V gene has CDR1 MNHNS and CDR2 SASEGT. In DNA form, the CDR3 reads TGTGCCAGCTTAGCGGGGGCCACGGCGGGTGAGCAGTTCTTC. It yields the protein CASLAGATAGEQFF.

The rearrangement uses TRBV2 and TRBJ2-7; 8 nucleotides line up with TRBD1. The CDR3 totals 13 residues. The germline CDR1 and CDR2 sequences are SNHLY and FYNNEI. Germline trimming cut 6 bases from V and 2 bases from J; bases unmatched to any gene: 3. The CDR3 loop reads CASRIQGAYEQYF. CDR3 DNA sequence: TGTGCCAGCAGGATACAGGGGGCCTACGAGCAGTACTTC.

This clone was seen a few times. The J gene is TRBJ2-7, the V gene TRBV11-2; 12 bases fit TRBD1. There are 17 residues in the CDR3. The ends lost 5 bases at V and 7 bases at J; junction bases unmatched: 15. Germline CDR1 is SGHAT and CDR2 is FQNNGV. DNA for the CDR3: TGTGCCAGCAGCACGAACCGGGACAGGGGGCGCGGGGTTGAGCAGTACTTC. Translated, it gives CASSTNRDRGRGVEQYF.

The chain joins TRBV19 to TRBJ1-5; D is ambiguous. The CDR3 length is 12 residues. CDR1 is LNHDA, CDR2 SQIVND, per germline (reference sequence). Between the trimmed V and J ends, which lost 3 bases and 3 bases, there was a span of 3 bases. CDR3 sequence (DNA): TGTGCCAGTAGTATGGTCAATCAGCCCCAGCATTTT. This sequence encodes CASSMVNQPQHF.

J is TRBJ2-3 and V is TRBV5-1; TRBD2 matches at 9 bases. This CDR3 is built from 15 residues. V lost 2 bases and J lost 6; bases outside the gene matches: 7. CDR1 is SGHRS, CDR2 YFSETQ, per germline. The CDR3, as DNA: TGCGCCAGCAGCTTTAGCGGGGGTGTATCTGATACGCAGTATTTT. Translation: CASSFSGGVSDTQYF.

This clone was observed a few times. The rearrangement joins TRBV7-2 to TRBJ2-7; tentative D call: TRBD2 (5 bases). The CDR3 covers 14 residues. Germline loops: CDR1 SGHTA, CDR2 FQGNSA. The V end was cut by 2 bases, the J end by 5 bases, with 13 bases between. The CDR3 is CASSLFGESDEQYF. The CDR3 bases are TGTGCCAGCAGCTTATTCGGGGAGTCGGACGAGCAGTACTTC.

The CDR3 DNA reads TGCAGTGCCCACGGAGGGTATGGCTACACCTTC. It is translated as CSAHGGYGYTF. The chain carries TRBV20-1 and TRBJ1-2; no firm D call. The CDR3 spans 11 residues. In germline, CDR1 is DFQATT, CDR2 SNEGSKA (reference sequence). Deletions cut 6 bases from V and 5 bases from J, with 10 bases between.